This is a list of T cell receptor beta chains from one sample in a study of ipilimumab plus nivolumab after autologous stem cell transplantation. Some clones are missing from TCRdb's copy, which holds only in-frame ones; the method was immunoSEQ multiplex PCR. Altogether approximately 6,000 clones are present, 85% to 90% being singletons, with the ten largest covering around 5.1%. The input for sequencing was PBMCs, taken in a trial of ipilimumab plus nivolumab as post-transplant consolidation. All receptors come from a female donor with multiple myeloma. Both conserved end residues are part of each CDR3. Each record gives: J gene, clone size, V gene, D gene, CDR3 protein, CDR3 DNA. D genes are given only for firm matches. Clone size is stated in some rows and not others, as once, few, many or a class when expanded.

>TRBJ1-5|-|TRBV6-5|-
CASRGGGLTQHF
TGTGCCAGCAGGGGTGGCGGGCTGACCCAGCATTTT
>TRBJ2-7|-|TRBV13|-
CASSLVREQYF
TGTGCCAGCAGCTTAGTGCGGGAGCAGTACTTC
>TRBJ2-1|large|TRBV28|TRBD2
CASSLSAGGGSYNEQFF
TGTGCCAGCAGTTTGAGTGCGGGAGGGGGGTCCTACAATGAGCAGTTCTTC
>TRBJ1-1|-|TRBV5-1|-
CASSLSAVNTEAFF
TGCGCCAGCAGCTTATCCGCCGTGAACACTGAAGCTTTCTTT
>TRBJ2-7|-|TRBV5-1|-
CASSLRQFNSYEQYF
TGCGCCAGCAGCTTGCGTCAGTTCAACTCCTACGAGCAGTACTTC
>TRBJ2-1|once|TRBV11-2|TRBD2
CASSELAGTPMSSYNEQFF
TGTGCCAGCAGCGAACTAGCGGGGACACCTATGAGCTCCTACAATGAGCAGTTCTTC
>TRBJ1-4|-|TRBV11-2|-
CASSLDPTTTNEKLFF
TGTGCCAGCAGCTTAGATCCGACCACAACTAATGAAAAACTGTTTTTT
>TRBJ2-5|-|TRBV7-2|TRBD2
CASRPSGAGRETQYF
TGTGCCAGCAGACCGAGCGGGGCGGGGCGGGAGACCCAGTACTTC
>TRBJ2-2|-|TRBV5-5|-
CASSLLVNTGELFF
TGTGCCAGCAGCTTGTTGGTAAACACCGGGGAGCTGTTTTTT
>TRBJ2-7|-|TRBV15|TRBD1
CATRMGQGLYEQYF
TGTGCCACCAGGATGGGACAGGGCCTATACGAGCAGTACTTC
>TRBJ2-7|-|TRBV6-9|-
CASSYSSQNGHEQYF
TGTGCCAGCAGTTACTCTTCCCAGAATGGGCACGAGCAGTACTTC
>TRBJ1-1|-|TRBV27|-
CASSFMGAQTEAFF
TGTGCCAGCAGTTTTATGGGCGCCCAGACTGAAGCTTTCTTT
>TRBJ1-4|-|TRBV7-8|-
CASSPSEGIMATNEKLFF
TGTGCCAGCAGCCCCTCGGAGGGCATCATGGCAACTAATGAAAAACTGTTTTTT
>TRBJ2-1|-|TRBV5-1|TRBD2
CASSLGLAAIIDEQFF
TGCGCCAGCAGCTTGGGACTAGCGGCGATCATAGATGAGCAGTTCTTC
>TRBJ2-3|once|TRBV7-9|-
CASSPDTGTDTQYF
TGTGCCAGCAGCCCGGACACGGGCACAGATACGCAGTATTTT
>TRBJ1-3|-|TRBV5-1|-
CASSTGGGNTIYF
TGCGCCAGCTCGACAGGAGGTGGAAACACCATATATTTT
>TRBJ2-1|-|TRBV28|TRBD2
CASSFYGGRILNNEQFF
TGTGCCAGCAGTTTTTATGGCGGGAGGATACTAAACAATGAGCAGTTCTTC
>TRBJ2-7|once|TRBV11-2|-
CASTVSGYEQYF
TGTGCCAGCACCGTTAGCGGATACGAGCAGTACTTC
>TRBJ2-5|-|TRBV10-1|TRBD2
CASSESRGAETQYF
TGCGCCAGCAGTGAGTCGCGGGGGGCCGAGACCCAGTACTTC
>TRBJ1-3|-|TRBV11-2|TRBD1
CASSLTGGNSGNTIYF
TGTGCCAGCAGCTTGACAGGGGGAAACTCTGGAAACACCATATATTTT
>TRBJ1-2|-|TRBV5-4|-
CASSYGEGFIPGYTF
TGTGCCAGCAGTTACGGGGAGGGGTTCATTCCGGGCTACACCTTC